This T cell receptor (beta chain) emerged from a study of cytomegalovirus exposure and HLA in healthy donors. PCR used 60 Vbeta primers and 13 Jbeta primers. Clones were sequenced by immunoSEQ multiplex PCR, and TCRdb holds only the in-frame ones, with some missing. This table holds over 150,000 clones, around 82% found once. Study-level results: Earlier findings revealed that most TCR beta V segments proved productive either about 87% or about 30% of the time. Roughly uniform depth of sequencing across donors was assumed in presence/absence analyses. Specificity of a few CMV-associated chains for CMV antigens was verified in vitro.

The junction had 9 bases not matched to a gene; V was cut back by 4 bases and J by 1 base. Germline V gene sequence: CDR1 SGHRS, CDR2 YFSETQ. The CDR3 is 16 amino acids. Notes on this clone: What it binds is unknown.

V is TRBV5-1 and J is TRBJ1-1; 8 positions match TRBD1. Sequenced sample: PBMCs. The source is a woman aged 25 to 39 in good health and CMV-seronegative. CDR3 sequence reads: CASSPGGGMTNTEAFF. In DNA form, the CDR3 reads TGCGCCAGCAGCCCAGGGGGCGGAATGACGAACACTGAAGCTTTCTTT.